This T cell receptor beta chain originates from a study of PD-L1 blockade in urothelial cancer. On the study more broadly: A median of roughly 150,000 T cells was found in the blood samples.

Data came from immunoSEQ multiplex PCR; TCRdb stores just in-frame clones and leaves some out. The sample has 55,000 to 70,000 clones, over 70% seen once; the top ten hold 4% to 5.5%. Germline V gene lookup returns CDR1 SGHNT and CDR2 YENEEA. V shed 2 bases and J 10 bases; nucleotides not matched to a gene: 13. The CDR3 has 16 amino acids. This clonotype was sampled from a man aged 65 to 79 with urothelial cancer. The J gene is TRBJ2-1, the V gene TRBV11-3; 8 nucleotides agree with TRBD2. The sample here was PBMCs, taken around atezolizumab (anti-PD-L1) treatment. This chain's CDR3 is CASSLLAGSPIGEQFF. CDR3 in DNA: TGTGCCAGCAGCTTATTAGCGGGGTCCCCGATTGGGGAGCAGTTCTTC. Full variable domain (missing parts from reference TRBV11-3 and TRBJ2-1): EAGVVQSPRYKIIEKKQPVAFWCNPISGHNTLYWYLQNLGQGPELLIRYENEEAVDDSQLPKDRFSAERLKGVDSTLKIQPAELGDSAVYLCASSLLAGSPIGEQFFGPGTRLTVL.